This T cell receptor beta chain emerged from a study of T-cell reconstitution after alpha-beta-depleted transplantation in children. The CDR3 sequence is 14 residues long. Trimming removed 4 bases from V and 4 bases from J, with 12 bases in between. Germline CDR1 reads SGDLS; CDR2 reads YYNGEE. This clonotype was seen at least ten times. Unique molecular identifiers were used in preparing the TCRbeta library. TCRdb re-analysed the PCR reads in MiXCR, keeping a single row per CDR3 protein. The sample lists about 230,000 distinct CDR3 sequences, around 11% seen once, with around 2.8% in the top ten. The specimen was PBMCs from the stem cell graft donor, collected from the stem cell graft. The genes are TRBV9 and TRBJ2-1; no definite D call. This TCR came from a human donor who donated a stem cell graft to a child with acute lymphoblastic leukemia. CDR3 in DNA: TGTGCCAGCAGCCAGGCGTCCACTTACAATGAGCAGTTCTTC. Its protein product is CASSQASTYNEQFF.